This TCR beta chain stems from a study of beta chain features in type 1 diabetes (dated by TCRdb to the late 2010s). In terms of the full investigation: No differences in mean age, gender distribution, total cell number or subset yield were found between patients and healthy donors. In the study, TCRB repertoires of sorted circulating CD4+ T cell subsets from recently diagnosed type 1 diabetes patients were compared with those of matched healthy donors. A total of approximately 100 million sorted cells were examined across all samples, and the number of cells per subset was strongly correlated with RNA yield. Regulatory and stem cell-like memory subsets were isolated from only 8 patients and roughly 8 healthy donors, whereas naive and central memory subsets came from all 30 or so donors. On the study overall, not on this receptor specifically: Shorter templates might have been favored by PCR, but patient and control samples were amplified and corrected together, so both groups would have been affected equally by any skew. Naive, central memory and regulatory TCRB repertoires appeared to be more alike among patients than among healthy donors. Fewer insertions and more nucleotide deletions at VDJ recombination sites were observed in patients with type 1 diabetes, implying thymic rearrangement abnormalities. Only small numbers of individuals were included in the HLA sub-analyses, which left unresolved whether HLA type had any influence on TCRB rearrangement. Because cDNA was sequenced instead of genomic DNA, activated cells with high expression could be over-represented, although the groups did not differ in activation or CD3 levels. In all four CD4+ subsets, TCRB CDR3 length was moderately but significantly shorter in type 1 diabetes patients.

The germline V gene (reference sequence) supplies CDR1 SEHNR and CDR2 FQNEAQ. At the junction V is shortened by 4 bases and J by 6 bases; bases outside the gene matches: 3. Measured from the cysteine to the phenylalanine, the CDR3 is 13 residues long. Only the CDR3 portion is preserved as DNA: 39 bases, with reading frame beginning at the first base. In regard to this clone: Its antigen has not been determined. Base qualities were left out, and no much larger clone turns up one base away.

Each donor gave one peripheral blood draw, around 0.12 L on average, collected into heparinised tubes. Using a panel that included CD45RO, CCR7, CD25, CD127, CD95 and CD27, naive, central memory, regulatory and stem cell-like memory CD4+ T cells were sorted on a BD FACSAria II. Purity was above 95% for every sorted population. PBMCs were isolated right away by Lymphoprep density gradient centrifugation and were stained directly, without culture. So that batch effects would be minimized, each experiment stained and sorted samples in pairs, pairing one healthy donor with one patient. All of the isolated RNA was reverse transcribed with the High Capacity cDNA Reverse Transcription Kit, so expressed TCRB transcripts were sequenced. Deep immunoSEQ sequencing was performed on naive, central memory and regulatory T cell samples, with an average of roughly 3.3 million total reads per sample. Sorted cells were lysed in RLT buffer, and RNA was extracted using DNase-treated RNeasy Micro or Mini kits according to cell number. Each cell subset was processed on its own to prevent cross-contamination, while patient and healthy donor samples were processed together. TCRB sequences were amplified from cDNA with the immunoSEQ multiplex PCR, producing 87-bp fragments spanning the CDR3 region. The amplicons were sequenced using the Illumina HiSeq platform. Turning to the authors' computational methods: Synthetic template baselines were used to correct PCR bias computationally, reads within Hamming distance 2 were collapsed, and singletons that could not be merged were discarded. By aligning reads against IMGT, V, D and J genes, CDR3 length, and insertions or deletions at six rearrangement sites were assigned. Within each subset, clonotype counts were normalized to sorted cell number, after which true diversity and Gini coefficients were computed with the tcR R package. Repertoire sharing was quantified using the overlap coefficient calculated on TCRB nucleotide sequences. TCRdb obtained this table from immuneACCESS and retained in-frame rearrangements with V and J assigned. These tables miss some clones; where compared with another copy, unresolved V genes account for less than half of the shortfall, and the remainder is unexplained. V, J and clone size are taken as reported in that table, and D and trimming were inferred from the DNA itself. This sample is represented by about 210,000 clones; approximately 10% of them were singletons. The leading ten clones occupy approximately 1.4% of the sample.

The receptor was isolated from a man between 18 and 35 years old in good health. The sequence links TRBV7-9 to TRBJ2-1; 7 central bases correspond to TRBD2. The sequencing input was central memory CD4+ T cells from blood. The CDR3 is CASSSTSFNEQFF. The DNA sequence is TGTGCCAGCAGCTCGACTAGCTTCAATGAGCAGTTCTTC.